This TCR beta chain is from a study of CD8+ T cells in alopecia areata. Sequencing relied on a cDNA template that was reverse transcribed from extracted RNA. Here immunoSEQ multiplex PCR was the method, and the copy in TCRdb shows in-frame clones only, minus some. The table has around 250,000 clones, less than 80% seen once. Germline-derived CDR1 and CDR2 are DFQATT and SNEGSKA (reference sequence). The V gene lost 3 bases and the J gene lost 7 bases, with 9 bases spanning the gap. CDR3 size: 11 residues. The chain couples TRBV20-1 to TRBJ1-1; no firm D call. The input for sequencing was CD4+ T cells sorted from blood, taken at week 0. The clonotype was recovered from a human donor with alopecia areata. The CDR3 DNA is TGCAGTGCTAGGAAACTTCTTGAAGCTTTCTTT. Amino acids: CSARKLLEAFF.